This T cell receptor (beta chain) stems from a study of cytomegalovirus exposure and HLA in healthy donors. In the case of this clone: No antigen is known for it.

The germline V gene has CDR1 SNHLY and CDR2 FYNNEI. Trimming removed 3 bases at V and 9 bases at J, with 12 bases between. This CDR3 has 14 residues. Study results and limitations: A prior analysis recorded that most TCR beta V segments were productive about 87% or about 30% of the time. By HLA locus, TCR association rates varied in a later analysis, with DRB1 showing the most and HLA-C the fewest.

Researchers ran the PCR with 60 Vbeta and 13 Jbeta primers. TCRdb keeps only in-frame clones here, not all; method: immunoSEQ multiplex PCR. Altogether tens of thousands of clones are present, 40% to 60% being singletons, with the ten largest covering 12%. The chain combines TRBV2 with TRBJ1-6; D unresolved. This receptor was taken from a human donor in good health. Sequenced material: PBMCs. In DNA, the CDR3 is TGTGCCAGCAGTGACAGGATTTCTCGTTCACCCCTCCACTTT. This encodes CASSDRISRSPLHF.